This TCR beta chain was observed in a study of CD8 T cells in Susac syndrome. CD8+ and CD4+ T cells taken from blood had their TCR beta sequenced. V lost 6 bases to trimming and J lost 1 base, with 13 bases between them. The CDR3 length is 14 residues. The germline V gene has CDR1 MNHEY and CDR2 SVGEGT. Reverse transcription of roughly 0.45 to 1 ug RNA was performed with random hexamers. Amplification of TCR beta CDR3 was carried out by immunoSEQ multiplex PCR, which covered 54 Vbeta and 13 Jbeta segments. TCRdb reprocessed the immunoSEQ multiplex PCR reads with MiXCR, giving one entry per CDR3 protein. This repertoire shows approximately 190,000 distinct CDR3 sequences, approximately 93% found once; its top ten account for 0.1%.

The sample consisted of CD4+ T cells from PBMCs. The V gene is TRBV6-2 or TRBV6-3, the J gene TRBJ2-7; either TRBD1 or TRBD2 may supply D (5 bases each). The receptor comes from a human donor in good health. The CDR3 spells CASSRVGASYEQYF. The CDR3, as DNA: TGTGCCAGCAGCCGCGTCGGGGCATCCTACGAGCAGTACTTC.